Listed below are T cell receptor beta chains from one sample, sequenced in a study of blood T cell repertoires in COVID-19. The data were produced by immunoSEQ multiplex PCR, yet TCRdb's version contains in-frame clones alone and is incomplete. The sample shows about 34,000 clones, 90% to 95% of them seen only once. Sequenced sample: peripheral blood. Source of these receptors: a man aged 55 to 70 with active or convalescent COVID-19. Each CDR3 is given with its conserved first and last residue. The D gene is left open where the match is weak. Clone size is not always given. Where it is, it says once, few, many or a class for expanded clones.

15	few	TRBV4-2	TRBJ2-7	-	TGTGCCAGCAGCCAAGATGTCGGCAGGGGCTACGAGCAGTACTTC	CASSQDVGRGYEQYF
13	-	TRBV3-1/TRBV3-2	TRBJ1-2	TRBD1	TGTGCCAGCAGCCAGGGACAGGTAAATGGCTACACCTTC	CASSQGQVNGYTF
14	-	TRBV12-5	TRBJ2-1	TRBD2	TGTGCTAGTGGCCTGGGAGCGGGGGGCAATGAGCAGTTCTTC	CASGLGAGGNEQFF
12	-	TRBV12-3/TRBV12-4	TRBJ1-1	TRBD1	TGTGCCAGCAGTCAATCGGGACAGCGAGCTTTCTTT	CASSQSGQRAFF
16	-	TRBV6-4	TRBJ2-1	TRBD2	TGTGCCAGCAGTGACACACTAGCGGGAGGGCCCGATGAGCAGTTCTTC	CASSDTLAGGPDEQFF
12	-	TRBV19	TRBJ2-1	TRBD1	TGTGCCAGTAGTAGGGACAGAAATGAGCAGTTCTTC	CASSRDRNEQFF
14	-	TRBV5-1	TRBJ2-5	TRBD2	TGCGCCAGCAGCCAAACTAGCGCTCAAGAGACCCAGTACTTC	CASSQTSAQETQYF
17	few	TRBV4-3	TRBJ1-1	-	TGCGCCAGCAGCCAAGATCGCGGTGGAGGGGCGAACACTGAAGCTTTCTTT	CASSQDRGGGANTEAFF
13	-	TRBV27	TRBJ1-1	TRBD1	TGTGCCAGCAGTTCAGAGACAGGGGCGAGAGCTTTCTTT	CASSSETGARAFF
15	-	TRBV4-1	TRBJ1-2	TRBD1	TGCGCCAGCAGCCAAGATTTGGACAGGGTATATGGCTACACCTTC	CASSQDLDRVYGYTF
14	-	TRBV10-3	TRBJ2-7	-	TGTGCCATCAGTGGACAGGACCCCGTCTACGAGCAGTACTTC	CAISGQDPVYEQYF
16	-	TRBV19	TRBJ2-1	TRBD2	TGTGCCAGCGCTCGACCTAGCGGGGGAAAGGACAATGAGCAGTTCTTC	CASARPSGGKDNEQFF
16	once	TRBV9	TRBJ1-3	TRBD1	TGTGCCAGCAGCGATGGGACAGGACGCTCTGGAAACACCATATATTTT	CASSDGTGRSGNTIYF
16	-	TRBV3-1/TRBV3-2	TRBJ2-2	-	TGTGCCAGCACCGAAAGGACACCTTCTAACACCGGGGAGCTGTTTTTT	CASTERTPSNTGELFF
16	few	TRBV7-6	TRBJ2-5	TRBD1	TGTGCCAGCAGCTTAAAAATAGACAGGGCCCAAGAGACCCAGTACTTC	CASSLKIDRAQETQYF
15	-	TRBV3-1/TRBV3-2	TRBJ2-7	-	TGTGCCAGCAGCCAAGATATGGGACACATCTACGAGCAGTACTTC	CASSQDMGHIYEQYF
13	few	TRBV5-1	TRBJ2-7	-	TGCGCCAGCAGCTTGGGCAGGGACTACGAGCAGTACTTC	CASSLGRDYEQYF
14	-	TRBV27	TRBJ2-1	-	TGTGCCAGCAGCCCTACTAGCACCTACAATGAGCAGTTCTTC	CASSPTSTYNEQFF
15	-	TRBV9	TRBJ1-4	TRBD1	TGTGCCAGCAGCGTCGACAGGGGAACTAATGAAAAACTGTTTTTT	CASSVDRGTNEKLFF
12	once	TRBV7-2	TRBJ1-6	-	TGTGCCAGCAGCTCATTTAATTCACCCCTCCACTTT	CASSSFNSPLHF
22	-	TRBV21-1	TRBJ2-6	-	TGTGCCAGCAGCAAAGCGGGTTATCTACTAGCGGGGTCTCTTACTGGGGCCAACGTCCTGACTTTC	CASSKAGYLLAGSLTGANVLTF
14	-	TRBV5-6	TRBJ1-3	-	TGTGCCAGCAGCTTGAGCGGAGGGAGAAACACCATATATTTT	CASSLSGGRNTIYF
15	-	TRBV6-5	TRBJ1-2	-	TGTGCCAGCAGCTCGCCGGACAGAGCTTTCTATGGCTACACCTTC	CASSSPDRAFYGYTF
16	-	TRBV27	TRBJ2-1	TRBD1	TGTGCCAGCAGTTTGTCGGGACAGAGCTCCTACAATGAGCAGTTCTTC	CASSLSGQSSYNEQFF
14	once	TRBV2	TRBJ1-4	TRBD1	TGTGCCAGCAGCCCCGGGACAGGGTACGAAAAACTGTTTTTT	CASSPGTGYEKLFF
13	-	TRBV27	TRBJ2-5	TRBD1	TGTGCCAGCAGTCTGGGACAGAAAGAGACCCAGTACTTC	CASSLGQKETQYF
16	-	TRBV19	TRBJ1-5	-	TGTGCCAGTAGTATAATCTCGGGATCCGGCAATCAGCCCCAGCATTTT	CASSIISGSGNQPQHF
13	-	TRBV18	TRBJ1-5	TRBD1	TGTGCCAGCTCGACAGGGTTGAATCAGCCCCAGCATTTT	CASSTGLNQPQHF
15	-	TRBV4-1	TRBJ1-3	-	TGCGCCAGCAGCCCTTACAGGGCGGGCGGAAACACCATATATTTT	CASSPYRAGGNTIYF
16	-	TRBV30	TRBJ2-5	TRBD2	TGTGCCTGGAGTAGTACTAGCGGGGGATCGGGAGAGACCCAGTACTTC	CAWSSTSGGSGETQYF
13	-	TRBV27	TRBJ2-7	TRBD1	TGTGCCAGCAGTTACCGGGACAGCTACGAGCAGTACTTC	CASSYRDSYEQYF
15	-	TRBV19	TRBJ1-1	TRBD1	TGTGCCGTACACCCGTGGGGACAGGGGGCAAGAGGGGCTTTCTTT	CAVHPWGQGARGAFF
15	-	TRBV10-3	TRBJ2-1	TRBD2	TGTGCCATCAGTGAGTCAGGATGGACTAGCAATGAGCAGTTCTTC	CAISESGWTSNEQFF
16	-	TRBV6-2/TRBV6-3	TRBJ1-1	TRBD1	TGTGCCAGCAGCCCACAGGGGGCCAGGGGGAACACTGAAGCTTTCTTT	CASSPQGARGNTEAFF
15	-	TRBV19	TRBJ1-2	-	TGTGCCAGTAGTTCTATCTCCCAGGTTAACTATGGCTACACCTTC	CASSSISQVNYGYTF
14	-	TRBV11-2	TRBJ1-1	-	TGTGCCAGCAGCTTGGGGACAAAGAACACTGAAGCTTTCTTT	CASSLGTKNTEAFF
14	-	TRBV19	TRBJ1-5	-	TGTGCCAGTAGTTTAAGCGTGAGCAATCAGCCCCAGCATTTT	CASSLSVSNQPQHF
14	-	TRBV2	TRBJ1-1	-	TGTGCCAGCAGTAAGACAGGCGGGAGCACTGAAGCTTTCTTT	CASSKTGGSTEAFF
14	-	TRBV15	TRBJ1-2	TRBD1	TGTGCCACCAGCAGAGAAGACAGGGGCTATGGCTACACCTTC	CATSREDRGYGYTF
13	few	TRBV7-7	TRBJ2-7	TRBD2	TGTGCTAGTTCAGCGGGGGCCAAGTACGAGCAGTACTTC	CASSAGAKYEQYF
18	-	TRBV6-4	TRBJ1-4	TRBD1	TGTGCCAGCAGCCCTATTACCAGGGGGAAGGCAACTAATGAAAAACTGTTTTTT	CASSPITRGKATNEKLFF
16	-	TRBV4-1	TRBJ1-1	-	TGCGCCAGCAGCCCGACGACAGGACTTATGAACACTGAAGCTTTCTTT	CASSPTTGLMNTEAFF
15	-	TRBV4-1	TRBJ2-7	-	TGCGCCAGCAGCCAAGATAGGACTCCGGCCTACGAGCAGTACTTC	CASSQDRTPAYEQYF
16	-	TRBV7-9	TRBJ1-1	-	TGTGCCAGCAGCCTCGATAGAATGAGCCCAAACACTGAAGCTTTCTTT	CASSLDRMSPNTEAFF
14	-	TRBV15	TRBJ1-1	TRBD1	TGTGCCACCAGCAGGGATGGACAGGGGAATGAAGCTTTCTTT	CATSRDGQGNEAFF
13	once	TRBV18	TRBJ1-5	-	TGTGCCAGCTCACCCGCGGGGAATCAGCCCCAGCATTTT	CASSPAGNQPQHF
14	-	TRBV19	TRBJ1-2	-	TGTGCCAGTAGTGGAGGATGGAATAACTATGGCTACACCTTC	CASSGGWNNYGYTF
17	-	TRBV7-9	TRBJ2-4	-	TGTGCCAGCAGCTTCGGCGGATTAATACTAGCCAAAAACATTCAGTACTTC	CASSFGGLILAKNIQYF
17	-	TRBV18	TRBJ2-6	TRBD2	TGTGCCAGCTCACCACAGCGGGAGGGAACTGGGGCCAACGTCCTGACTTTC	CASSPQREGTGANVLTF
17	-	TRBV13	TRBJ1-6	-	TGTGCCAGCAGCCTTAACACGAGGGAGGACTATAATTCACCCCTCCACTTT	CASSLNTREDYNSPLHF
14	-	TRBV5-5	TRBJ1-4	TRBD1	TGTGCCAGCAGCCCCCGGGACAGGGCCACTAATTTCCTCTTT	CASSPRDRATNFLF
14	-	TRBV6-1	TRBJ1-2	-	TGTGCCAGCAGTGAGGACAGCCCGGCGGGTGGCTACACCTTC	CASSEDSPAGGYTF
13	-	TRBV12-3/TRBV12-4	TRBJ1-2	-	TGTGCCAGCATGCCGGGACATTCCTATGGCTACACCTTC	CASMPGHSYGYTF
15	-	TRBV21-1	TRBJ1-5	-	TGTGCCAGCAGCAAGGGGGGGGGTAGCAATCAGCCCCAGCATTTT	CASSKGGGSNQPQHF